This T cell receptor beta chain was observed in a study of blood T cell repertoires in COVID-19. Study-wide background: Both acute and convalescent COVID-19 samples were obtained from the United States, Italy and Spain. Sample material is recorded as cDNA or gDNA derived from T cells, B-cell-depleted T cells, or PBMCs.

A Seattle source enrolled patients during active infection and followed them longitudinally. In the authors' methods: Amplification of reference gene primers was used by the study to estimate nucleated cell counts. Using immunoSEQ multiplex PCR, the repertoire was profiled, and TCRdb retains in-frame clones only, with some absent. V and J calls and clone size are as listed in that table; D and trimming were resolved from the DNA. The repertoire consists of about 55,000 clones, with approximately 88% occurring once and the leading ten covering 3.6%. The CDR3 length is 17 residues. V gene TRBV21-1 combines with J gene TRBJ2-3; the table's D call TRBD1 went unverified against the DNA. TRBV21-1 is flagged as a pseudogene. This TCR came from a man aged 35-49 years with COVID-19, enrolled during active disease. Material for sequencing was peripheral blood. CDR3 loop: CASSKVRQWDGTDTQYF. The CDR3 nucleotides are TGTGCCAGCAGCAAAGTGAGACAGTGGGATGGCACAGATACGCAGTATTTT.